The 31 T cell receptor beta chains given below trace back to one sample, sequenced in a study of cytomegalovirus exposure and HLA in healthy donors. With 60 Vbeta and 13 Jbeta primers, the PCR was carried out. Generated by immunoSEQ multiplex PCR, the TCRdb table keeps only in-frame clones and is missing some. This table holds over 200,000 clones, 82% found once. Input material: PBMCs. These TCRs come from a woman in her 40s in good health and CMV-seropositive.

The chain links TRBV5-8 to TRBJ2-5; TRBD2 agrees at 11 bases. The germline CDR1 and CDR2 sequences are SGHTS and YDEGEE. The CDR3 has 16 amino acids. V lost 6 bases, J lost 1 base, and 8 bases stayed unmatched. As DNA, the CDR3 is TGTGCCAGCACCCCTGGACTAGCGGGCACCCAAGAGACCCAGTACTTC. Its translation is CASTPGLAGTQETQYF.

V gene TRBV18 combines with J gene TRBJ1-5; TRBD1 aligns across 7 bases. J was trimmed by 7 bases and V by 3 bases; bases with no gene match: 6. The CDR3 has 14 amino acids. CDR1 and CDR2 from the germline V gene are KGHSH and LQKENI. CDR3 nucleotide sequence: TGTGCCAGCTCACCGACAGGGCAACGGCAGCCCCAGCATTTT. This translates into CASSPTGQRQPQHF.

The chain has TRBV4-1 and TRBJ2-7; TRBD2 matches at 12 bases. V lost 3 bases and J lost 2; bases outside the gene matches: 5. The germline gives CDR1 MGHRA, CDR2 YSYEKL. The CDR3 length is 16 residues. CDR3 nucleotides: TGCGCCAGCAGCCATACGACTAGCGGGAGCCCCTACGAGCAGTACTTC. It is translated as CASSHTTSGSPYEQYF.

As DNA, the CDR3 is TGTGCCAGCAGCGTAGGTCTGAGGGGGCAGGATGGCTACACCTTC. It specifies CASSVGLRGQDGYTF. This sequence joins TRBV9 and TRBJ1-2, with TRBD1 identical over 7 bases. The CDR3 has 15 amino acids. Per germline, CDR1 SGDLS and CDR2 YYNGEE. Trimming removed 0 bases from V and 6 bases from J; junction bases left unmatched: 8.

A remark on this clone: Distinct nucleotide sequences in the sample also encode this CDR3. The chain recombines TRBV10-3 with TRBJ1-1; D unclear. The germline CDR1 and CDR2 sequences are ENHRY and SYGVKD. With 0 bases removed from V and 0 bases from J, the gap between germline ends came to 8 bases. The CDR3 spans 15 residues. CDR3: CAISESRGMNTEAFF. DNA of the CDR3: TGTGCCATCAGTGAGTCTCGTGGCATGAACACTGAAGCTTTCTTT.

The J gene is TRBJ1-6, the V gene TRBV5-1, with 7 bases identical to TRBD1. Per germline, CDR1 SGHRS and CDR2 YFSETQ. The V segment lost 4 bases and the J segment 5 bases; nucleotides outside the gene matches: 9. This CDR3 is built from 16 residues. The CDR3 DNA follows: TGCGCCAGCAGCAAGGACAGGTCGGCGAATAATTCACCCCTCCACTTT. Translation gives CASSKDRSANNSPLHF.

The CDR3 region is CAWGGARSREQYF. The DNA of the CDR3 is TGTGCCTGGGGGGGGGCTCGGAGCCGGGAGCAGTACTTC. The rearrangement uses TRBV30 and TRBJ2-7; perhaps TRBD2 as D (7 bases). CDR3 length equals 13 residues. Looked up from germline, CDR1 is GTSNPN and CDR2 is SVGIG (reference sequence). Trimming removed 5 bases at V and 7 bases at J, with 18 bases between.

The rearrangement joins TRBV6-1 to TRBJ2-7, with D possibly TRBD1 on 6 matching bases. CDR3 size: 14 residues. V was pared by 3 bases and J by 1 base, with 10 bases between. CDR1 MNHNS and CDR2 SASEGT come from the germline V gene. This chain's CDR3 is CASSETGWSYEQYF. Here the CDR3 DNA reads TGTGCCAGCAGTGAGACAGGCTGGTCCTACGAGCAGTACTTC.

As DNA, the CDR3 is TGTGCCAGCAGCTACAGGGGGCGCGGGAACACTGAAGCTTTCTTT. It specifies CASSYRGRGNTEAFF. This chain links TRBV21-1 with TRBJ1-1; the table assigns TRBD1, which was not confirmed against the DNA. TRBV21-1 counts as a pseudogene. The CDR3 loop spans 15 amino acids.

The chain carries TRBV19 and TRBJ1-4, with D unclear. The CDR3 loop spans 16 amino acids. Per the germline V gene, CDR1 is LNHDA and CDR2 is SQIVND (reference sequence). Trimming took off 3 bases at V and 4 bases at J, with 15 bases between the two ends. In nucleotides, the CDR3 is TGTGCCAGTAGTATCGTCACTCCCGGAGGTAATGAAAAACTGTTTTTT. It translates to CASSIVTPGGNEKLFF.

The chain links TRBV11-3 to TRBJ2-1; the D gene is possibly TRBD1 (7 bases). There are 15 residues in the CDR3. Germline CDR1 and CDR2: SGHNT and YENEEA. V was shortened by 6 bases and J by 4 bases, with 16 bases between the two germline ends. The chain's CDR3 is CASSQGGGPYNEQFF. The CDR3 DNA is TGTGCCAGCAGTCAGGGGGGAGGCCCGTACAATGAGCAGTTCTTC. Filled out from reference TRBV11-3 and TRBJ2-1, the complete variable domain reads EAGVVQSPRYKIIEKKQPVAFWCNPISGHNTLYWYLQNLGQGPELLIRYENEEAVDDSQLPKDRFSAERLKGVDSTLKIQPAELGDSAVYLCASSQGGGPYNEQFFGPGTRLTVL.

The chain links TRBV5-4 to TRBJ2-3; TRBD2 aligns across 9 bases. Trimming removed 2 bases from V and 1 base from J; junction bases left unmatched: 11. The CDR3 length is 18 residues. CDR1 and CDR2 from the germline V gene are SGHNT and YYREEE (reference sequence). CDR3 residues: CASSLGNRLAAGTDTQYF. In DNA form, the CDR3 reads TGTGCCAGCAGCTTAGGGAACCGACTAGCGGCAGGCACAGATACGCAGTATTTT. The full variable domain, rest sourced from reference TRBV5-4 and TRBJ2-3, is ETGVTQSPTHLIKTRGQQVTLRCSSQSGHNTVSWYQQALGQGPQFIFQYYREEENGRGNFPPRFSGLQFPNYSSELNVNALELDDSALYLCASSLGNRLAAGTDTQYFGPGTRLTVL.

The chain links TRBV27 to TRBJ1-5; weak D call: TRBD1 (5 bases). This CDR3 is 16 amino acids long. Germline V lookup: CDR1 MNHEY, CDR2 SMNVEV (reference sequence). The V gene lost 2 bases and the J gene lost 0 bases, with 11 bases spanning the gap. The CDR3 DNA is TGTGCCAGCAGTTTACGGGGGACGAATAGCAATCAGCCCCAGCATTTT. It is translated as CASSLRGTNSNQPQHF.

The chain joins TRBV11-2 to TRBJ2-6; 7 positions agree with TRBD2. The V gene's germline CDR1 is SGHAT and CDR2 FQNNGV. The trim removed 3 bases at V and 0 bases at J, leaving 2 bases unmatched. The CDR3 is 16 residues long. In DNA form, the CDR3 reads TGTGCCAGCAGCTTGGGACTACGCTCTGGGGCCAACGTCCTGACTTTC. As protein: CASSLGLRSGANVLTF.

The V and J genes are TRBV6-5 and TRBJ2-1, with D perhaps matching TRBD1 (6 bases). The CDR3 is 12 amino acids. Germline loops: CDR1 MNHEY, CDR2 SVGAGI. The germline V and J ends were trimmed by 4 bases and 13 bases, with 14 bases remaining between them. CDR3 sequence (DNA): TGTGCCAGCAGTTCAGCTACAGGGTTCCAGTTCTTC. This encodes CASSSATGFQFF.

Note on this clone: Within the sample, other DNA sequences also encode this same CDR3. This chain uses TRBV11-2 with TRBJ1-1; D gene ambiguous. V shed 5 bases and J shed 11 bases, with 15 bases lying between them. The CDR3 totals 12 residues. CDR1 is SGHAT and CDR2 is FQNNGV in the germline V gene. The CDR3 is CASSLSPYRAFF. CDR3 nucleotides: TGTGCCAGCAGCCTCTCACCTTACCGGGCTTTCTTT. The full variable domain, its missing parts supplied by reference TRBV11-2 and TRBJ1-1, is EAGVAQSPRYKIIEKRQSVAFWCNPISGHATLYWYQQILGQGPKLLIQFQNNGVVDDSQLPKDRFSAERLKGVDSTLKIQPAKLEDSAVYLCASSLSPYRAFFGQGTRLTVV.

This rearrangement joins TRBV2 to TRBJ2-5; no reliable D call. With 7 bases removed from V and 5 bases from J, the gap between germline ends came to 8 bases. The CDR3 loop spans 11 amino acids. The V gene's germline CDR1 is SNHLY and CDR2 FYNNEI. CDR3 loop: CASTQMETQYF. CDR3 coding DNA: TGTGCCAGCACGCAGATGGAGACCCAGTACTTC.

This clone came up a few times. This chain connects TRBV4-2 to TRBJ1-5; 9 bases map to TRBD1. Germline CDR1 and CDR2: LGHNA and YNFKEQ. There are 15 residues in the CDR3. V trimming: 3 bases; J trimming: 0 bases; junction bases outside the gene matches: 0. The CDR3 DNA reads as TGTGCCAGCAGCCAGGACAGGGGTAGCAATCAGCCCCAGCATTTT. It translates to CASSQDRGSNQPQHF.

This clone has a handful of counts. This chain uses TRBV5-6 with TRBJ1-5; TRBD1 is a possible D gene (5 bases). In germline, CDR1 is SGHDT, CDR2 YYEEEE. With 2 bases removed from V and 6 bases from J, the gap between germline ends came to 9 bases. The CDR3 extends over 13 amino acids. In nucleotides, the CDR3 is TGTGCCAGCAGCTTCGGGGGAACTCAGCCCCAGCATTTT. The encoded protein is CASSFGGTQPQHF.

This clone has only a few counts. This rearrangement joins TRBV19 to TRBJ1-1; weak D call: TRBD1 (5 bases). There are 13 residues in the CDR3. V was pared by 3 bases and J by 8 bases, with 13 bases between. CDR1 and CDR2 (germline): LNHDA, SQIVND (reference sequence). CDR3 coding DNA: TGTGCCAGTAGTATCGGTGGGGCGAGAGAAGCTTTCTTT. It encodes CASSIGGAREAFF. The whole variable domain, remainder taken from reference TRBV19 and TRBJ1-1, is DGGITQSPKYLFRKEGQNVTLSCEQNLNHDAMYWYRQDPGQGLRLIYYSQIVNDFQKGDIAEGYSVSREKKESFPLTVTSAQKNPTAFYLCASSIGGAREAFFGQGTRLTVV.

This clone appeared a single time. The rearrangement uses TRBV6-5 and TRBJ1-5, with D perhaps TRBD1 (5 bases). The V gene's germline CDR1 is MNHEY and CDR2 SVGAGI. V dropped 4 bases and J dropped 1 base, with 11 bases sitting between them. The CDR3 loop spans 15 amino acids. CDR3 protein: CASSLKGPSNQPQHF. CDR3 nucleotide sequence: TGTGCCAGCAGTTTAAAGGGGCCGAGCAATCAGCCCCAGCATTTT.

The V and J genes are TRBV19 and TRBJ2-1; 9 nucleotides align to TRBD2. Germline loops: CDR1 LNHDA, CDR2 SQIVND (reference sequence). The CDR3 is 15 residues long. V shed 3 bases and J 7 bases; nucleotides not matched to a gene: 7. The CDR3 DNA reads TGTGCCAGTAGTATGTCGTTTAGCGGGAGTAATGAGCAGTTCTTC. The encoded protein is CASSMSFSGSNEQFF.

This clone was seen just once. This sequence joins TRBV5-1 and TRBJ2-7, with 7 positions matching TRBD2. The CDR3 has 15 amino acids. The V gene end was trimmed by 0 bases and the J gene end by 2 bases; junction bases not matched to a gene: 5. CDR1 is SGHRS, CDR2 YFSETQ, per germline. CDR3 bases: TGCGCCAGCAGCTTGGGGCAGGGAGGGGCCTACGAGCAGTACTTC. Amino acid sequence: CASSLGQGGAYEQYF.

As concerns this clone: Other DNA variants within this sample encode the same CDR3. This chain uses TRBV7-9 with TRBJ2-7, with 7 bases aligning to TRBD1. The germline V gene encodes CDR1 SEHNR and CDR2 FQNEAQ (reference sequence). The trim removed 5 bases at V and 2 bases at J, leaving 6 bases unmatched. This CDR3 is built from 14 residues. DNA of the CDR3: TGTGCCAGCAGCCCCCGGACAGGTACCTACGAGCAGTACTTC. Protein: CASSPRTGTYEQYF.

The chain joins TRBV11-2 to TRBJ1-2, with 8 positions matching TRBD1. This CDR3 comprises 14 residues. Germline V gives CDR1 SGHAT, CDR2 FQNNGV. J lost 0 bases, V lost 8 bases, and 5 bases had no gene match. The CDR3 DNA reads TGTGCCAGCTGGGACAGGTATTCTAACTATGGCTACACCTTC. It is translated as CASWDRYSNYGYTF.

This clone has more than one count but fewer than ten. The CDR3: CASSRTTSSGANVLTF. In DNA form, the CDR3 reads TGCGCCAGCAGCCGGACGACTAGCTCTGGGGCCAACGTCCTGACTTTC. The genes are TRBV5-1 and TRBJ2-6; D perhaps matches TRBD2 (6 bases). This CDR3 has 16 amino acids. Per the germline V gene, CDR1 is SGHRS and CDR2 is YFSETQ. Trimming left V 4 bases short and J 0 bases short, with 11 bases between. Based on the CDR3 plus reference TRBV5-1 and TRBJ2-6, the full variable domain is KAGVTQTPRYLIKTRGQQVTLSCSPISGHRSVSWYQQTPGQGLQFLFEYFSETQRNKGNFPGRFSGRQFSNSRSEMNVSTLELGDSALYLCASSRTTSSGANVLTFGAGSRLTVL.

The V and J genes are TRBV5-1 and TRBJ1-1; maybe TRBD1 (6 bases). The CDR3 runs to 15 residues. With 3 bases removed from V and 1 base from J, the gap between germline ends came to 13 bases. Germline loops: CDR1 SGHRS, CDR2 YFSETQ. The CDR3 bases are TGCGCCAGCAGCTCACAGGGCTGGGGGAACACTGAAGCTTTCTTT. Translation: CASSSQGWGNTEAFF.

This chain uses TRBV13 with TRBJ1-3; 11 bases match TRBD1. The CDR3 extends over 18 amino acids. Germline CDR1 PRHDT, CDR2 FYEKMQ (reference sequence). Trimming at V came to 4 bases and at J to 3 bases, leaving 11 bases not matched to a gene. This CDR3 is CASSSLTDRGLSGNTIYF. The CDR3 DNA reads TGTGCCAGCAGCTCCCTAACGGACAGGGGGCTAAGTGGAAACACCATATATTTT.

This clone was detected once. The chain joins TRBV7-2 to TRBJ2-7; TRBD2 agrees at 10 bases. Germline trimming cut 5 bases from V and 5 bases from J; bases unmatched to any gene: 6. Per germline, CDR1 SGHTA and CDR2 FQGNSA. This CDR3 has 14 amino acids. The CDR3 DNA reads as TGTGCCAGCAGCCCTAGCGGGAGAGTAAACGAGCAGTACTTC. It yields the protein CASSPSGRVNEQYF.

This rearrangement joins TRBV30 to TRBJ2-1; maybe TRBD2 (6 bases). Trimming shortened V by 0 bases and J by 4 bases, and 13 bases separated the two germline ends. Per germline, CDR1 GTSNPN and CDR2 SVGIG (reference sequence). The CDR3 is 15 amino acids. The DNA for the CDR3 is TGTGCCTGGAGTGTAAAGGGACTCACATACAATGAGCAGTTCTTC. Amino acids: CAWSVKGLTYNEQFF.

The rearrangement uses TRBV6-1 and TRBJ1-4; weak D call: TRBD1 (6 bases). This CDR3 contains 13 residues. Trimming stripped 6 bases from V and 4 bases from J, with 9 bases between. Germline V gene sequence: CDR1 MNHNS, CDR2 SASEGT. For the CDR3, the DNA is TGTGCCAGCAGCCGGACAGTTAATGAAAAACTGTTTTTT. Translation gives CASSRTVNEKLFF.